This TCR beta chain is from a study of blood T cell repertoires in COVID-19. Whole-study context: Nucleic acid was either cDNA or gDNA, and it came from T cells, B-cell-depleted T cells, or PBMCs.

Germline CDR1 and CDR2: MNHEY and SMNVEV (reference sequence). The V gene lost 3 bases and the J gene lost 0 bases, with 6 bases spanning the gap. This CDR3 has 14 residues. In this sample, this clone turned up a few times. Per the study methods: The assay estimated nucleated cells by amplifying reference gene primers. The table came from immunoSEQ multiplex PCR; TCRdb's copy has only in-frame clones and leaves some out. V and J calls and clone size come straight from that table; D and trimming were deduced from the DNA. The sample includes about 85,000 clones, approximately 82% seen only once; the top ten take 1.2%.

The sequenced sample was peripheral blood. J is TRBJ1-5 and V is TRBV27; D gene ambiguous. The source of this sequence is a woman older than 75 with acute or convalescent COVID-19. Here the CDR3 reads CASSFRYSNQPQHF. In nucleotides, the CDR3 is TGTGCCAGCAGTTTCAGGTATAGCAATCAGCCCCAGCATTTT.